The 6 T cell receptor beta chains listed next were all sequenced from one sample in a study of T cells after yellow fever vaccination. Using its own MiXCR run on the 5' RACE reads, TCRdb lists one record per CDR3 protein. The sample lists under 700,000 distinct CDR3 sequences, 17% seen once, with approximately 15% in the top ten. This sample comprised PBMCs, obtained 5 days after the first yellow fever vaccination. The receptors were gathered from a young man who received the YFV17D yellow fever vaccine.

This clonotype has just a few counts. The genes are TRBV6-2 or TRBV6-3 and TRBJ1-1, with TRBD1 as a possible D gene (5 bases). The CDR3 length is 13 residues. Trimming cost V 7 bases and J 3 bases, with 12 bases left between them. In germline, CDR1 is MNHEY, CDR2 SVGEGT. The CDR3 is CASILPGDTEAFF. The CDR3 nucleotides are TGTGCCAGCATATTGCCGGGGGACACTGAAGCTTTCTTT.

This clonotype was seen a few times. The rearrangement joins TRBV29-1 to TRBJ2-7, with D perhaps matching TRBD1 (5 bases). The CDR3 is 13 amino acids. The ends were cut back, 5 bases at V and 1 base at J, with 12 bases in the middle. Germline V gives CDR1 SQVTM, CDR2 ANQGSEA. In DNA, the CDR3 is TGCAGCGTTTCCCAGGGTGTATCCTACGAGCAGTACTTC. It encodes CSVSQGVSYEQYF.

The chain combines TRBV11-1 with TRBJ2-7; D is ambiguous. Germline assignment: CDR1 SGHAT and CDR2 FQDESV (reference sequence). The CDR3 covers 13 residues. The V gene lost 3 bases and the J gene lost 0 bases, with 6 bases spanning the gap. The CDR3 nucleotides read TGTGCCAGCAGCTTGGCGGTCTCCTACGAGCAGTACGTC. Translation: CASSLAVSYEQYV.

This clonotype was recorded many times. This sequence joins TRBV12-3 or TRBV12-4 and TRBJ2-5; the match to TRBD1 covers 8 bases. The CDR3 contains 14 residues. With 5 bases clipped from V and 4 bases from J, the junction kept 6 bases outside the gene matches. CDR3 in amino acids: CASSHGQGPETQYF. Written as DNA, the CDR3 is TGTGCCAGCAGTCACGGACAGGGTCCAGAGACCCAGTACTTC.

The chain carries TRBV12-3 or TRBV12-4 and TRBJ1-3; D not certain. The CDR3 sequence is 15 residues long. V lost 1 base, J lost 1 base, and 8 bases lay in between. In DNA form, the CDR3 reads TGTGCCAGCAGTTTAGGGATAAGATCTGGAAACACCATATATTTT. Its protein is CASSLGIRSGNTIYF.

As DNA, the CDR3 is TGCGCCAGCAGCTTGGAAGGCAGGGGGTCCACCGGGGAGCTGTTTTTT. This translates into CASSLEGRGSTGELFF. V gene TRBV5-1 combines with J gene TRBJ2-2; 7 positions match TRBD1. This CDR3 comprises 16 residues. CDR1 is SGHRS and CDR2 is YFSETQ in the germline V gene. Trimming took 0 bases from V and 4 from J; bases not matched to a gene: 6.